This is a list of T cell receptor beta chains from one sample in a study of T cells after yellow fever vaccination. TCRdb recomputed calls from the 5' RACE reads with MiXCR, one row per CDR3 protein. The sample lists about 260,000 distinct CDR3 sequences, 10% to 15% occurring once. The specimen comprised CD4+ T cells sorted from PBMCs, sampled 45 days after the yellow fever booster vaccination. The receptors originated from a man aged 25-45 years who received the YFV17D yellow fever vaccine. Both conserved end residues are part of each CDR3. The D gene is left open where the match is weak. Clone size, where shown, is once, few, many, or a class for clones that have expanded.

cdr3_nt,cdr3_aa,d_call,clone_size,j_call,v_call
TGTGCCAGCAGATTGGGCAGAATGGGCTACAATGAGCAGTTCTTC,CASRLGRMGYNEQFF,NA,NA,TRBJ2-1,TRBV7-2
TGCGCCAGCAGCTTGGGGGGACTGACCACCGGGGAGCTGTTTTTT,CASSLGGLTTGELFF,NA,few,TRBJ2-2,TRBV5-1
TGTGCCAGCAGATCCGGGGTAGCGGGCTCCTACAATGAGCAGTTCTTC,CASRSGVAGSYNEQFF,TRBD2,few,TRBJ2-1,TRBV6-1
TGTGCCAGCAGACACACTGGACTCGACATTTCCGAGCAGTACTTC,CASRHTGLDISEQYF,NA,NA,TRBJ2-7,TRBV6-2/TRBV6-3
TGCGCCAGCAGCGCCAAGATCGGGGGGACAGCAGATACGCAGTATTTT,CASSAKIGGTADTQYF,NA,many,TRBJ2-3,TRBV5-1
TGCGCCAGCATGTTGACTAGCGGGGCCTACGAGCAGTACTTC,CASMLTSGAYEQYF,TRBD2,NA,TRBJ2-7,TRBV5-1
TGTGCCAGCAGCCCCGTAGGTAGCGGGGGGTACGAGCAGTACTTC,CASSPVGSGGYEQYF,TRBD2,few,TRBJ2-7,TRBV7-2
TGTGCCAGCAGGCCATTTGGTGGCGGGCGCACAGATACGCAGTATTTT,CASRPFGGGRTDTQYF,NA,NA,TRBJ2-3,TRBV12-3/TRBV12-4
TGCAGTGCTAGAGATAGTCCTTATAGCAATCAGCCCCAGCATTTT,CSARDSPYSNQPQHF,NA,few,TRBJ1-5,TRBV20-1
TGTGCCAGCAGCCAAGGAGGAAGGGTCCACAATGAGCAGTTCTTC,CASSQGGRVHNEQFF,NA,few,TRBJ2-1,TRBV3-1
TGTGCCAGCAGCCAAGGTTCGGTAACCGGGGAGCTGTTTTTT,CASSQGSVTGELFF,NA,few,TRBJ2-2,TRBV3-1
TGCAGTGCTTCGCCCGCGCGGCTTAGCACTGAAGCTTTCTTT,CSASPARLSTEAFF,NA,NA,TRBJ1-1,TRBV20-1
TGTGCCAGCAGCATCGAGAGGTTAGCGGGAGTCCACACAGATACGCAGTATTTT,CASSIERLAGVHTDTQYF,TRBD2,few,TRBJ2-3,TRBV11-2
TGTGCCAGCAGTTACGAATCGAGGGAGACCCAGTACTTC,CASSYESRETQYF,NA,NA,TRBJ2-5,TRBV6-5